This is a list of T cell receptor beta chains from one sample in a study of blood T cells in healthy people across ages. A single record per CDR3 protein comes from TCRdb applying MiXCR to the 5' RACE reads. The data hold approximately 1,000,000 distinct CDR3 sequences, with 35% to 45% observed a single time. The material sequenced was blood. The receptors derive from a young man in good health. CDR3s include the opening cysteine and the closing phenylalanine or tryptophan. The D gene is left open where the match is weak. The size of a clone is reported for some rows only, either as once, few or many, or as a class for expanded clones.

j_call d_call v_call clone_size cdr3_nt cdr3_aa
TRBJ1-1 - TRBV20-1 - TGCAGTGCTAGAGATCGGGCCTCCGGCACTGAAGCTTTCTTT CSARDRASGTEAFF
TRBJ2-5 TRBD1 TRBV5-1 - TGCGTCAGCAGTTTGACAGGGGGCCAAGAGACCCAGTACTTC CVSSLTGGQETQYF
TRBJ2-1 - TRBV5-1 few TGCGCCAGCAGCCCCTTCCCCCTCAACAATGAGCAGTTCTTC CASSPFPLNNEQFF
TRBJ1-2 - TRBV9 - TGTGCCAGCAGCGTGGGGGGCACCCCCGGCTATGGCTACACCTTC CASSVGGTPGYGYTF
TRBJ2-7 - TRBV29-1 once TGCAGCGCCCACGAAGGGTTACCCTACGAGCAGTACTTC CSAHEGLPYEQYF
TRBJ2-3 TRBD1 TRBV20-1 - TGCAGTGCTAGAGATCTGGGGACAGGGGGCCGAAGAGATACGCAGTATTTT CSARDLGTGGRRDTQYF
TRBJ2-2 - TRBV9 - TGTGCCAGCAGTGACGGAAACACCGGGGAGCTGTTTTTT CASSDGNTGELFF
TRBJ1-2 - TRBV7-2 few TGTGCCAGCAGCTTAGGATGGAGTAGTGGCTACACCTTC CASSLGWSSGYTF
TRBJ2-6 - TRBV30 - TGTGCCTGGGGCCGCTGGGGGGCCAACGTCCTGACTTTC CAWGRWGANVLTF
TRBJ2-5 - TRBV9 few TGTGCCAGCAGCGTAAAAGGGTTCCGAGAGACCCAGTACTTC CASSVKGFRETQYF
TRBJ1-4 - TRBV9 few TGTGCCAGCAGCGGAGGGCGGAGGAATGAAAAACTGTTTTTT CASSGGRRNEKLFF
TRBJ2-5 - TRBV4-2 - TGTGCCAGCAGCCAAGGGGTGACTATCGGGGGTGAGACCCAGTACTTC CASSQGVTIGGETQYF
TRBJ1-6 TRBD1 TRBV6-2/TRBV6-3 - TGTGCCAGCAGCAGACAGGGAATCTATAATTCACCCCTCCACTTT CASSRQGIYNSPLHF
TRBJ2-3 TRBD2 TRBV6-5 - TGTGCCAGCAGTTATTACAGCGGGGACACAGATACGCAGTATTTT CASSYYSGDTDTQYF
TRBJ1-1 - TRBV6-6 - TGTGCCAGCAGTGACAATGAAGCTTTCTTT CASSDNEAFF
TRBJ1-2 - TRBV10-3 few TGTGCCATCAGTGACGGGGTTGGCTACACCTTC CAISDGVGYTF
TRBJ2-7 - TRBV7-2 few TGTGCCAGCAGCTTAAGAACAGGGCCCGACTCCTACGAGCAGTACTTC CASSLRTGPDSYEQYF
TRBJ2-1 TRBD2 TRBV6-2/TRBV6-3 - TGTGCCAGCCTATTCAGAACTAGCGGGGGCCCTCCCTACAATGAGCAGTTCTTC CASLFRTSGGPPYNEQFF
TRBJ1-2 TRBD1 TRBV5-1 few TGCGCCAGCAGCGATCAGGGGGACTATGGCTACACCTTC CASSDQGDYGYTF
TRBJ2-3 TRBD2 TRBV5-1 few TGCGCCAGCAGCCGTAGCGGGGGATTCACAGATACGCAGTATTTT CASSRSGGFTDTQYF
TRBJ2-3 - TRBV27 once TGTGCCAGCAGTAAGCCGGAACTACCAACAACAGATACGCAGTATTTT CASSKPELPTTDTQYF
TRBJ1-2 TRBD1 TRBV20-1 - TGCAGTGCGGCGGGACAGAACTGTGGCTACACCTTC CSAAGQNCGYTF
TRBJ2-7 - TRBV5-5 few TGTGCCAGCAGCTCCGACAGGAGAACCCTCTACGAGCAGTACTTC CASSSDRRTLYEQYF
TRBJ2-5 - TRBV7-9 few TGTGCCAGCACCCCTAACGGGACCCAGTACTTC CASTPNGTQYF
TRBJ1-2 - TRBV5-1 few TGCGCCAGCAGCTTGGGCGACGAGAACTATGGCTACACCTTC CASSLGDENYGYTF
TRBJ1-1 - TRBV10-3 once TGTGCCATCAGGACAGGAAAGGACACTGAAGCTTTCTTT CAIRTGKDTEAFF